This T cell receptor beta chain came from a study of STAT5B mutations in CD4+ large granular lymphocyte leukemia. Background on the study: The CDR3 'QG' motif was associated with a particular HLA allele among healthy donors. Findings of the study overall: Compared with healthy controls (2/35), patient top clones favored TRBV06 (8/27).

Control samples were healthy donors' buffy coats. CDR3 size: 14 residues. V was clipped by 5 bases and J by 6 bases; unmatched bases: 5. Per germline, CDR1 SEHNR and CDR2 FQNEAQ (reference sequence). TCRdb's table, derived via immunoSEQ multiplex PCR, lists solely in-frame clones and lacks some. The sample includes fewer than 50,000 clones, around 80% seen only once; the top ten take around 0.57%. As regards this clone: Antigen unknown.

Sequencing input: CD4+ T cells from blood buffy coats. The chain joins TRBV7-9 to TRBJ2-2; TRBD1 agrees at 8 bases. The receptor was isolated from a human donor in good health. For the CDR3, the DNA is TGTGCCAGCAGCCTCTGGACAGGGTCCGGGGAGCTGTTTTTT. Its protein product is CASSLWTGSGELFF.